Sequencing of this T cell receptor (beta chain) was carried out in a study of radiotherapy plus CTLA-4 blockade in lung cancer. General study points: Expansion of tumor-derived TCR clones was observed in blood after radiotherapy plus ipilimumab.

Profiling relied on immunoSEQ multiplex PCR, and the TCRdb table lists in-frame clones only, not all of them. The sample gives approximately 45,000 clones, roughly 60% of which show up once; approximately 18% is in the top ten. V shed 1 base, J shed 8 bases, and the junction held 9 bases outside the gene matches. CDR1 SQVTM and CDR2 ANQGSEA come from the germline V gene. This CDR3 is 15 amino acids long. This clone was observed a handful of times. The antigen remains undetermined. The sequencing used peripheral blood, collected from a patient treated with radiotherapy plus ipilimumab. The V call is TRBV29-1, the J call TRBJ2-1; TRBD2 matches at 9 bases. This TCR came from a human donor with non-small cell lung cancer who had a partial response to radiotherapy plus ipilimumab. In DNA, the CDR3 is TGCAGCGTTGAAGGGAAGGAAATAGCGGGAGATGAGCAGTTCTTC. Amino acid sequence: CSVEGKEIAGDEQFF.